This T cell receptor (beta chain) was obtained from a study of T cells in localized non-small cell lung cancer (dated by TCRdb to the early 2020s). With respect to the entire study: The study examined T cell repertoires in a few hundred patients with early-stage NSCLC and compared tumors with uninvolved tumor-adjacent lungs. The mean age of the NSCLC patients was under 70 years, with 130 or so men and 110 or so women. All 230 or so NSCLC patients in the cohort were treatment-naive and had localized lung tumors that were resected.

Study-level results and caveats: Uninvolved tumor-adjacent lung showed the highest T cell clonality, higher than tumor, which suggests more focused antigenic responses in the uninvolved tumor-adjacent lung. Because of the exploratory design, TCR variables were selected using unadjusted p-values without false-discovery rate correction. Because multi-region tumor sequencing was not done, intratumor heterogeneity could not be ruled out. Longer overall survival was associated with higher blood T cell density, whereas shorter survival was associated with higher adjacent-lung clonality. Of the top 100 tumor clones, a median of 57 were detected in paired uninvolved adjacent lung; about 26 were also among that lung's top 100.

The immunoSEQ Assay was used to sequence TCR beta CDR3 regions from DNA. From the authors' description of their analysis: To compute T cell density, TCR beta template counts were normalized to usable DNA, which was estimated by amplifying housekeeping genes. Richness was estimated using the preseqR package, with extrapolation to 400,000 templates for PBMC samples and to 120,000 templates for tissue samples. Clonality was defined as one minus Pielou's evenness. Tissue-enriched TCRs were identified through differential abundance testing performed on productive amino-acid clonotypes, with a minimum total count of 5 and an alpha of 0.1. The Jaccard Index and the Morisita Overlap Index were used to quantify repertoire overlap between compartments. TCR beta CDR3s were clustered by GLIPH together with public tetramer-defined viral CDR3s, and at least three viral sequences plus V-gene enrichment were required for viral motifs. The table was pulled from immuneACCESS by TCRdb, which kept in-frame rearrangements only. Such tables lose some clones; where checked, under half of the loss comes from unresolved V genes, and the rest has no known cause. The V and J calls and clone size were taken over from that table, and D and trimming were inferred from the DNA. Within this sample are some 35,000 clones, with over 85% of them counted one time only. In total, the top ten clones hold 7.1% of the sample.

With respect to this clone: No antigen is known for it. No quality values exist for individual bases; no much larger clone is one base distant.

At diagnosis, peripheral blood, uninvolved tumor-adjacent lung and tumor were collected and stored as a combination of fresh-frozen and FFPE material. For TCR repertoire profiling, blood samples were analyzed as peripheral blood mononuclear cells. The starting material was peripheral blood, obtained before any cancer treatment. The TCR originated in a female donor aged 60 or older with stage I lung adenocarcinoma.

DNA sequence: TGTGCCAGCAGTGCCCGACAGGGCGAAAGCGAAAAACTGTTTTTT. It codes for CASSARQGESEKLFF. This receptor chain uses TRBV2 and TRBJ1-4; the junction holds 7 bases that match TRBD1. V has 4 bases trimmed and J has 8 bases trimmed; junction bases matching no gene number 10. The CDR3 runs 15 amino acids, cysteine and phenylalanine included. The sequence is cut down to CDR3 DNA, 45 bases in frame from base 1. For CDR1 and CDR2, the germline V gene lists SNHLY and FYNNEI.